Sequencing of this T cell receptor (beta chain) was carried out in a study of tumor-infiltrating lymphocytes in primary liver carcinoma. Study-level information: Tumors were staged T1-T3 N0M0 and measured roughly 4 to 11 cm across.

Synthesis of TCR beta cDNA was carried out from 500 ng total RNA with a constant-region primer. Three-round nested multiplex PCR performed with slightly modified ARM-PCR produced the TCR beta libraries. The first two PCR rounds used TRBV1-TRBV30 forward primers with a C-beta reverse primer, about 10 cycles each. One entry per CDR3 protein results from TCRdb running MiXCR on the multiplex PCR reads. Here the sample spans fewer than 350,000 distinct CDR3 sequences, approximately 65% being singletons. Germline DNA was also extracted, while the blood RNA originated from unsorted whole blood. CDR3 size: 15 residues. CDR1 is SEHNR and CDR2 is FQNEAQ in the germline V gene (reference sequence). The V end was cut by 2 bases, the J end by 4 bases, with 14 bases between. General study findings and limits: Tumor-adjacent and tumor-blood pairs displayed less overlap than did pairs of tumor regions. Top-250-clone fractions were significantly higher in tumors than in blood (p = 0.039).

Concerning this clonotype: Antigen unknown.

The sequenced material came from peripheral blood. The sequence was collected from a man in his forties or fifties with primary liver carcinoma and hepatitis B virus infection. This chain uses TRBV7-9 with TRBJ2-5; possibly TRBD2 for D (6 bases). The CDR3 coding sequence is TGTGCCAGCAGCTTATTAGCGGACGGGCGAGAGACCCAGTACTTC. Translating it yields CASSLLADGRETQYF. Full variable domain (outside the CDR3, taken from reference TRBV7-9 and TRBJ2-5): DTGVSQNPRHKITKRGQNVTFRCDPISEHNRLYWYRQTLGQGPEFLTYFQNEAQLEKSRLLSDRFSAERPKGSFSTLEIQRTEQGDSAMYLCASSLLADGRETQYFGPGTRLLVL.